Below are 27 T cell receptor beta chains sequenced from a single sample in a study of blood T cell repertoires in COVID-19. The data were produced by immunoSEQ multiplex PCR, yet TCRdb's version contains in-frame clones alone and is incomplete. The sample has roughly 270,000 clones; roughly 85% are singletons. The specimen sequenced was peripheral blood. These receptors were taken from a man between 45 and 60 years old with active or convalescent COVID-19.

This clone was detected only a few times. This chain links TRBV5-4 with TRBJ2-7, with D unclear. Trimming pared 0 bases from V and 5 bases from J, leaving 12 bases between. This CDR3 is 14 amino acids long. CDR1 and CDR2 from the germline V gene are SGHNT and YYREEE (reference sequence). The chain's CDR3 is CASSLVSSPHEQYF. CDR3 bases: TGTGCCAGCAGCTTGGTTAGTAGCCCCCACGAGCAGTACTTC.

The rearrangement links TRBV5-1 to TRBJ1-1; no definite D call. The CDR3 runs 13 residues. The V end was cut by 4 bases, the J end by 4 bases, with 11 bases between. CDR1 is SGHRS, CDR2 YFSETQ, per germline. The CDR3 reads CASSTQRGTEAFF. The CDR3 DNA sequence: TGCGCCAGCAGCACACAAAGAGGCACTGAAGCTTTCTTT.

V gene TRBV2 combines with J gene TRBJ1-2; maybe TRBD1 (5 bases). V was cut by 7 bases and J by 6 bases, with 24 bases left in between. Germline V gene data show CDR1 as SNHLY and CDR2 as FYNNEI. The CDR3 consists of 16 residues. The CDR3 spells CASMGRRAGEGNGYTF. DNA of the CDR3: TGTGCCAGCATGGGAAGGCGAGCGGGGGAGGGGAATGGCTACACCTTC.

The CDR3 DNA sequence: TGTGCCAGCAGCTTAGGTCTCGTAGCTCCAGGGTTGGGCGAGCAGTACTTC. Protein: CASSLGLVAPGLGEQYF. This chain joins TRBV7-9 and TRBJ2-7, with TRBD1 as a possible D gene (5 bases). With 1 base removed from V and 6 bases from J, the gap between germline ends came to 22 bases. Germline assignment: CDR1 SEHNR and CDR2 FQNEAQ (reference sequence). The CDR3 runs to 17 residues. The full variable domain, in which reference TRBV7-9 and TRBJ2-7 provide the parts outside the CDR3, is DTGVSQNPRHKITKRGQNVTFRCDPISEHNRLYWYRQTLGQGPEFLTYFQNEAQLEKSRLLSDRFSAERPKGSFSTLEIQRTEQGDSAMYLCASSLGLVAPGLGEQYFGPGTRLTVT.

The gene calls are TRBV28 and TRBJ2-7, with D uncertain. Germline lookup yields CDR1 MDHEN and CDR2 SYDVKM. The CDR3 is made up of 14 amino acids. V was clipped by 1 base and J by 1 base, with 8 bases between them. CDR3 DNA sequence: TGTGCCAGCAGTTTATTCCAGGTATCCTACGAGCAGTACTTC. This gives the protein CASSLFQVSYEQYF.

The V call is TRBV11-3, the J call TRBJ2-3; 13 nucleotides agree with TRBD2. V lost 5 bases to trimming and J lost 3 bases; unmatched junction nucleotides: 5. Germline CDR1 is SGHNT and CDR2 is YENEEA. This CDR3 comprises 16 residues. The CDR3 sequence is CASSPLAGGQTDTQYF. The CDR3 region has the DNA TGTGCCAGCAGCCCACTAGCGGGAGGGCAGACAGATACGCAGTATTTT.

CDR3 sequence: CASSVRGSGANVLTF. The CDR3 DNA follows: TGTGCCAGCAGTGTCAGGGGTTCCGGGGCCAACGTCCTGACTTTC. The gene calls are TRBV6-2 or TRBV6-3 and TRBJ2-6; D perhaps matches TRBD1 (6 bases). The CDR3 totals 15 residues. V gave up 5 bases and J gave up 4 bases, with 12 bases separating them. The germline V gene encodes CDR1 MNHEY and CDR2 SVGEGT.

This sequence joins TRBV5-1 and TRBJ2-7; tentatively, D is TRBD2 (6 bases). Trimming stripped 4 bases from V and 3 bases from J, with 11 bases between. CDR3 size: 13 residues. The germline V gene encodes CDR1 SGHRS and CDR2 YFSETQ. In DNA, the CDR3 is TGCGCCAGCAGCCACCGGGGGAACTACGAGCAGTACTTC. This codes for CASSHRGNYEQYF.

The chain combines TRBV19 with TRBJ2-3; 8 positions agree with TRBD2. Germline CDR1 LNHDA, CDR2 SQIVND (reference sequence). This CDR3 has 17 amino acids. After removal of 7 bases from V and 6 bases from J, the junction contained 18 bases not matched to a gene. CDR3 DNA sequence: TGTGCCAGTACCAAAAGGGCAGCGGGAGAGCGAAAGGATACGCAGTATTTT. Protein sequence: CASTKRAAGERKDTQYF.

The chain couples TRBV5-1 to TRBJ1-1; 7 bases fit TRBD1. This CDR3 has 14 amino acids. V was pared by 7 bases and J by 1 base, with 7 bases of the junction left unmatched. The V gene's germline CDR1 is SGHRS and CDR2 YFSETQ. The CDR3 DNA reads TGCGCCAGCTCAGGGGGACGGTGGAACACTGAAGCTTTCTTT. Encoded protein: CASSGGRWNTEAFF. The variable domain in full, with the rest retrieved from reference TRBV5-1 and TRBJ1-1, is KAGVTQTPRYLIKTRGQQVTLSCSPISGHRSVSWYQQTPGQGLQFLFEYFSETQRNKGNFPGRFSGRQFSNSRSEMNVSTLELGDSALYLCASSGGRWNTEAFFGQGTRLTVV.

The CDR3 reads CAWIGQGNYGYTF. The DNA of the CDR3 is TGTGCCTGGATAGGACAGGGGAACTATGGCTACACCTTC. The chain links TRBV30 to TRBJ1-2; 9 bases fit TRBD1. The CDR3 has 13 residues. The germline V gene encodes CDR1 GTSNPN and CDR2 SVGIG (reference sequence). Trimming at V came to 4 bases and at J to 2 bases, leaving 2 bases not matched to a gene.

The V call is TRBV7-9, the J call TRBJ1-1; possible D gene TRBD1, 6 bases. CDR1 and CDR2 from the germline V gene are SEHNR and FQNEAQ (reference sequence). Trimming took 8 bases from V and 0 from J, leaving 13 bases between them. The CDR3 has 14 residues. CDR3: CASSRGALNTEAFF. DNA for the CDR3: TGTGCCAGCTCTCGGGGGGCCCTGAACACTGAAGCTTTCTTT.

CDR3 sequence reads: CASSLTREQGKAFF. For the CDR3, the DNA is TGTGCCAGCAGCTTAACACGGGAACAGGGAAAAGCTTTCTTT. This sequence joins TRBV7-3 and TRBJ1-1; possible D gene TRBD1, 6 bases. The CDR3 spans 14 residues. The germline V gene has CDR1 SGHTA and CDR2 FQGTGA. With 0 bases removed from V and 9 bases from J, the gap between germline ends came to 14 bases.

J is TRBJ2-1 and V is TRBV20-1, with D uncertain. With 4 bases removed from V and 9 bases from J, the gap between germline ends came to 10 bases. CDR1 and CDR2 from the germline V gene are DFQATT and SNEGSKA (reference sequence). This CDR3 region has 11 residues. DNA for the CDR3: TGCAGTGCTAACGACATCGCTGAGCAGTTCTTC. Translation gives CSANDIAEQFF.

The V call is TRBV11-3, the J call TRBJ2-1; TRBD2 agrees at 11 bases. Germline V gives CDR1 SGHNT, CDR2 YENEEA. V trimming: 5 bases; J trimming: 0 bases; junction bases outside the gene matches: 12. This CDR3 region has 19 residues. The chain's CDR3 is CASSPARLAGHGSYNEQFF. The CDR3 coding sequence is TGTGCCAGCAGCCCAGCCCGACTAGCGGGACATGGCTCCTACAATGAGCAGTTCTTC.

This clone is medium-sized. The J gene is TRBJ1-3, the V gene TRBV7-8; the D is unclear. There are 14 residues in the CDR3. Germline V gene lookup returns CDR1 SGHVS and CDR2 FQNEAQ. V lost 4 bases and J 0 bases, leaving 7 bases between the germline ends. CDR3 nucleotide sequence: TGTGCCAGCAGCTACGGAGGCTCTGGAAACACCATATATTTT. This translates into CASSYGGSGNTIYF.

The rearrangement uses TRBV4-1 and TRBJ2-1, with 11 nucleotides matching TRBD2. The CDR3 totals 20 residues. Germline assignment: CDR1 MGHRA and CDR2 YSYEKL. V was pared by 0 bases and J by 0 bases, with 10 bases of the junction left unmatched. CDR3 loop: CASSQDRVAGGPTSYNEQFF. In nucleotides, the CDR3 is TGCGCCAGCAGCCAAGATCGGGTAGCGGGAGGGCCTACCTCCTACAATGAGCAGTTCTTC.

As concerns this clone: The identical CDR3 is also encoded by other nucleotide sequences in the sample. The chain carries TRBV2 and TRBJ2-7; TRBD1 might be the D (6 bases). The CDR3 covers 12 residues. Trimming left V 2 bases short and J 4 bases short, with 6 bases between. The germline gives CDR1 SNHLY, CDR2 FYNNEI. This CDR3 reads CASSEQGYEQYF. The CDR3 DNA follows: TGTGCCAGCAGTGAACAGGGGTACGAGCAGTACTTC.

The chain recombines TRBV5-4 with TRBJ2-7; weak D call: TRBD1 (5 bases). The CDR3 is 17 residues long. Trimming shortened V by 4 bases and J by 2 bases, and 22 bases separated the two germline ends. CDR1 and CDR2 from the germline V gene are SGHNT and YYREEE (reference sequence). CDR3 sequence: CASSPRIGAIDAYEQYF. For the CDR3, the DNA is TGTGCCAGCAGCCCTCGAATTGGGGCGATAGACGCCTACGAGCAGTACTTC.

The CDR3 loop reads CASSVRRTGETQYF. The CDR3 DNA follows: TGTGCCAGTAGTGTAAGACGGACAGGGGAGACCCAGTACTTC. The genes are TRBV19 and TRBJ2-5; 8 bases line up with TRBD1. Germline values: CDR1 LNHDA, CDR2 SQIVND (reference sequence). The ends lost 5 bases at V and 5 bases at J; junction bases unmatched: 7. This CDR3 has 14 residues. The variable domain in full, completed from reference TRBV19 and TRBJ2-5, reads DGGITQSPKYLFRKEGQNVTLSCEQNLNHDAMYWYRQDPGQGLRLIYYSQIVNDFQKGDIAEGYSVSREKKESFPLTVTSAQKNPTAFYLCASSVRRTGETQYFGPGTRLLVL.

The gene calls are TRBV25-1 and TRBJ2-3, with no clear D. Trimming took 3 bases from V and 2 from J, leaving 6 bases between them. This CDR3 has 13 residues. The germline V gene encodes CDR1 MGHDK and CDR2 SYGVNS. CDR3 in amino acids: CASSDPSTDTQYF. The CDR3 DNA reads TGTGCCAGCAGTGACCCATCCACAGATACGCAGTATTTT.

In its sample, this clone was seen a few times. V is TRBV3-1 (or the pseudogene TRBV3-2) and J is TRBJ1-4; D gene uncertain. V was clipped by 4 bases and J by 7 bases, with 7 bases between them. There are 12 residues in the CDR3. Germline V CDR1 and CDR2: LGHDT, YNNKEL (reference sequence). The CDR3 spells CASSRSSEKLFF. CDR3 nucleotides: TGTGCCAGCAGCCGGAGCTCTGAAAAACTGTTTTTT.

The chain links TRBV5-1 to TRBJ2-1; D gene uncertain. V was cut by 0 bases and J by 7 bases, with 14 bases left in between. Germline V gene lookup returns CDR1 SGHRS and CDR2 YFSETQ. The CDR3 contains 15 residues. In nucleotides, the CDR3 is TGCGCCAGCAGCTTGGGGTCGTATCTGAGGAATGAGCAGTTCTTC. This gives the protein CASSLGSYLRNEQFF.

This clone has only a few counts. V gene TRBV4-3 combines with J gene TRBJ1-4; tentatively, D is TRBD1 (6 bases). Trimming removed 1 base from V and 5 bases from J, with 17 bases in between. The CDR3 has 17 amino acids. Germline V lookup: CDR1 LGHNA, CDR2 YSLEER. The DNA for the CDR3 is TGCGCCAGCAGCCAAGCAGTGACAGGCAGGGGAAATGAAAAACTGTTTTTT. Protein sequence: CASSQAVTGRGNEKLFF.

The V call is TRBV30, the J call TRBJ1-3; TRBD1 matches 8 bases. This CDR3 comprises 18 residues. CDR1 and CDR2 from the germline V gene are GTSNPN and SVGIG (reference sequence). V was pared by 0 bases and J by 0 bases, with 10 bases of the junction left unmatched. The chain's CDR3 is CAWSVLGTGSSSGNTIYF. CDR3 in DNA: TGTGCCTGGAGTGTATTAGGGACAGGATCGAGCTCTGGAAACACCATATATTTT.

The chain links TRBV18 to TRBJ2-5; D gene ambiguous. The CDR3 has 13 residues. V lost 6 bases, J lost 1 base, and 9 bases lay in between. Per the germline V gene, CDR1 is KGHSH and CDR2 is LQKENI. CDR3 in amino acids: CASSMELQETQYF. For the CDR3, the DNA is TGTGCCAGCTCTATGGAGCTCCAAGAGACCCAGTACTTC.

The CDR3 is CASSLQGGHNSPLHF. The CDR3 nucleotides are TGTGCCAGCAGCTTACAAGGGGGCCATAATTCACCCCTCCACTTT. The V gene is TRBV13, the J gene TRBJ1-6; 7 bases are shared with TRBD1. From germline, CDR1 is PRHDT and CDR2 FYEKMQ (reference sequence). The CDR3 extends over 15 amino acids. With V trimmed by 2 bases and J by 5 bases, 3 bases remained unmatched.